This T cell receptor beta chain was obtained from a study of T cell responses to AZD1222 COVID-19 vaccine. Comment on this clone: Its specificity is not known.

General study results and limits: Clonal diversity was possibly underestimated; the donors were predominantly white British and more often female. The reported proportion of spike-specific TCRs targeting unmutated variant regions was nearly half.

Measured with immunoSEQ multiplex PCR; TCRdb has only the in-frame clones, and not every one. The data hold about 140,000 clones, with approximately 86% observed a single time. The input for sequencing was peripheral blood, taken 28 days after the second dose of the MenACWY control vaccine. This clonotype was obtained from an adult who received the MenACWY meningococcal vaccine as a control.

The CDR3 region is CASSLFGVLQPTKNTEAFF. The CDR3 coding sequence is TGTGCCAGCAGCTTATTTGGTGTCCTTCAGCCAACCAAAAACACTGAAGCTTTCTTT. V is TRBV7-3 and J is TRBJ1-1, with unresolved D. The V and J ends lost 2 bases and 2 bases respectively, with 24 bases between them. The CDR3 has 19 amino acids. The germline CDR1 and CDR2 sequences are SGHTA and FQGTGA.